These 4 T cell receptor beta chains share one sample of origin, sequenced in a study of T cell repertoires in cytomegalovirus infection. TCRdb reprocessed the reads with MiXCR, giving one entry per CDR3 protein. Seen here are fewer than 250,000 distinct CDR3 sequences, over 9% observed once, and the top ten hold 1.5% to 2%. Sequencing was done on a sample of PBMCs. These receptor sequences come from a human donor in good health (CMV status not recorded). Some clones in this sample may be carry-over from other donors' samples.

This clonotype was seen many times. The gene calls are TRBV7-2 and TRBJ1-5; no clear D gene. The germline gives CDR1 SGHTA, CDR2 FQGNSA. Trimming removed 0 bases from V and 5 bases from J, with 14 bases in between. There are 16 residues in the CDR3. The CDR3 protein is CASSLAAGLGHQPQHF. The DNA of the CDR3 is TGTGCCAGCAGCTTAGCCGCAGGACTGGGCCATCAGCCCCAGCATTTT.

This sequence joins TRBV28 and TRBJ2-3; 7 bases are shared with TRBD1. Looked up from germline, CDR1 is MDHEN and CDR2 is SYDVKM. V lost 5 bases and J lost 4; bases outside the gene matches: 9. The CDR3 runs 15 residues. Here the CDR3 reads CASSPDRVKSDTQYF. The CDR3 region has the DNA TGTGCCAGCAGTCCCGACAGGGTAAAGTCAGATACGCAGTATTTT.

This clonotype appeared many times. The genes are TRBV7-8 and TRBJ1-2; D is perhaps TRBD1 (5 bases). The CDR3 spans 14 residues. In germline, CDR1 is SGHVS, CDR2 FQNEAQ. Between the trimmed V and J ends, which lost 0 bases and 4 bases, there was a span of 9 bases. CDR3 protein: CASSLADISYGYTF. The CDR3 nucleotides read TGTGCCAGCAGCTTAGCGGACATCTCCTATGGCTACACCTTC.

This clonotype was seen ten or more times. CDR3 sequence (DNA): TGTGCCAGCAGCTTCGACCCGGGGGGTGGCTACACCTTC. It codes for CASSFDPGGGYTF. The rearrangement joins TRBV7-2 to TRBJ1-2, with TRBD1 as a possible D gene (5 bases). The CDR3 extends over 13 amino acids. The ends were cut back, 3 bases at V and 7 bases at J, with 12 bases in the middle. Looked up from germline, CDR1 is SGHTA and CDR2 is FQGNSA. The complete variable domain, with remaining parts taken from reference TRBV7-2 and TRBJ1-2, reads GAGVSQSPSNKVTEKGKDVELRCDPISGHTALYWYRQSLGQGLEFLIYFQGNSAPDKSGLPSDRFSAERTGGSVSTLTIQRTQQEDSAVYLCASSFDPGGGYTFGSGTRLTVV.